This is a list of T cell receptor beta chains from one sample in a study of blood T cell repertoires in COVID-19. Generated by immunoSEQ multiplex PCR, the TCRdb table keeps only in-frame clones and is missing some. The sample lists some 170,000 clones; roughly 84% were seen once. The sequenced sample was PBMCs or T cells enriched from blood (not recorded which). Receptors were obtained from a human donor with acute COVID-19. The donor label of this sample is uncertain. Each CDR3 is given with its conserved first and last residue. D genes are given only for firm matches. Size values are once, few and many counts, or a class for expanded clones, and some rows have none.

TRBJ1-2,TRBV4-1,TRBD1,-,TGCGCCAGCAGCCGGCCCAGAGAGGAACAGGGGCTTGGCTACACCTTC,CASSRPREEQGLGYTF
TRBJ1-5,TRBV12-5,-,-,TGTGCTAGTGGCCCTAGTGGGCCCCAGCATTTT,CASGPSGPQHF
TRBJ1-1,TRBV18,TRBD1,-,TGTGCCAGCTCACCCGGGACAGGGTATACTGAAGCTTTCTTT,CASSPGTGYTEAFF
TRBJ2-1,TRBV9,TRBD1,-,TGTGCCAGCAGCATAGCCCCAGGGGGCGCGGGCAATGAGCAGTTCTTC,CASSIAPGGAGNEQFF
TRBJ1-2,TRBV28,-,-,TGTGCCAGCAGTTGGAGAAACTATGGCTACACCTTC,CASSWRNYGYTF
TRBJ2-5,TRBV5-6,-,once,TGTGCCAGCAGCGCAACCCCTGGACCGCAGGGAGAGACCCAGTACTTC,CASSATPGPQGETQYF
TRBJ1-3,TRBV12-3/TRBV12-4,-,-,TGTGCCAGCAGCCAGGGCGCCGGAAACACCATATATTTT,CASSQGAGNTIYF
TRBJ2-3,TRBV19,TRBD2,-,TGTGCCAGTAGTTCTCTAGCGGGGACGCTTGGTACAGATACGCAGTATTTT,CASSSLAGTLGTDTQYF
TRBJ2-7,TRBV5-5,-,once,TGTGCCAGCAGCTTGGGGTTTTTGGGAGGTTACGAGCAGTACTTC,CASSLGFLGGYEQYF
TRBJ2-3,TRBV7-2,TRBD1,-,TGTGCCAGCAGCTTTGAGACAGGGTTCACAGATACGCAGTATTTT,CASSFETGFTDTQYF
TRBJ1-5,TRBV12-3/TRBV12-4,-,-,TGTGCCAGCAGTGAGCGGCGGGGGCCCCAGCATTTT,CASSERRGPQHF
TRBJ1-1,TRBV6-1,-,once,TGTGCCAGCAGTGAAGACAGGGTTAACACTGAAGCTTTCTTT,CASSEDRVNTEAFF
TRBJ2-2,TRBV5-1,TRBD1,once,TGCGCCAGCAGGACCGCCGGGACAGGAGGTGCCGGGGAGCTGTTTTTT,CASRTAGTGGAGELFF
TRBJ2-7,TRBV4-1,TRBD1,-,TGCGCCAGCAGCCCATCCCCCGGGACAGGGGCCAGGTACGAGCAGTACTTC,CASSPSPGTGARYEQYF
TRBJ2-1,TRBV6-4,TRBD2,-,TGTGCCAGCAGTGACTCAAAGGGACTAGCGGGCAATGAGCAGTTCTTC,CASSDSKGLAGNEQFF
TRBJ1-5,TRBV5-1,TRBD1,-,TGCGCCAGCAGCTTGGCAGGGACAGGGGGTCAGCCCCAGCATTTT,CASSLAGTGGQPQHF
TRBJ1-1,TRBV5-4,TRBD1,-,TGTGCCAGCAGACCGACAGGGCTCACTGAAGCTTTCTTT,CASRPTGLTEAFF
TRBJ1-2,TRBV2,TRBD1,-,TGTGCCAGCAGTGAAGCGAGAGGGGGCGGCTATGGCTACACCTTC,CASSEARGGGYGYTF
TRBJ1-1,TRBV18,-,-,TGTGCCAGCTCACCGAGTATGCGGGGAATGGACACTGAAGCTTTCTTT,CASSPSMRGMDTEAFF
TRBJ1-1,TRBV6-5,-,-,TGTGCCAGCAGTTATCGGTCGGGTGCCACTGAAGCTTTCTTT,CASSYRSGATEAFF
TRBJ1-1,TRBV7-9,TRBD1,-,TGTGCCAGCAGCTGGGGACAGGAAGCTTTCTTT,CASSWGQEAFF
TRBJ2-4,TRBV3-1/TRBV3-2,TRBD2,-,TGTGCCAGCAGCCAAGGGGAACTAGCGGGGGGGCCGTCGAACATTCAGTACTTC,CASSQGELAGGPSNIQYF
TRBJ2-1,TRBV4-2,-,-,TGTGCCAGCAGCCAATCGGACAGTTACAATGAGCAGTTCTTC,CASSQSDSYNEQFF
TRBJ1-5,TRBV19,-,-,TGTGCCAGTAGTATAGACAGGGCTGGGGGCCAGCCCCAGCATTTT,CASSIDRAGGQPQHF
TRBJ2-1,TRBV24-1,TRBD2,-,TGTGCCACCAGTGATTCGTGGGCTAGCGGGGGCAATGAGCAGTTCTTC,CATSDSWASGGNEQFF
TRBJ1-1,TRBV5-8,-,-,TGTGCCAGCAGCTTGGTCGTGGGCTGGGAGGAAGCTTTCTTT,CASSLVVGWEEAFF
TRBJ2-1,TRBV5-1,-,-,TGCGCCAGCAGCTTGGATTTACACAGAAGGGGCAACAATGAGCAGTTCTTC,CASSLDLHRRGNNEQFF
TRBJ1-1,TRBV7-2,TRBD1,once,TGTGCCAGCAGCTCTAAGACCGGGACAGGGCCTAACACTGAAGCTTTCTTT,CASSSKTGTGPNTEAFF
TRBJ1-4,TRBV2,TRBD1,-,TGTGCCAGCAGTGAAAGAAGACAGGGAGGTGAAAAACTGTTTTTT,CASSERRQGGEKLFF
TRBJ2-5,TRBV10-1,-,-,TGCGCCAGCAGTGAGGGGGCCGGGTTGGAGACCCAGTACTTC,CASSEGAGLETQYF
TRBJ2-7,TRBV6-4,-,-,TGTGCCAGCAGTGAGCCAGGGGACTACGAGCAGTACTTC,CASSEPGDYEQYF
TRBJ1-2,TRBV7-2,TRBD1,-,TGTGCCAGCAGCTTGACAGGGAGAGGCTACACCTTC,CASSLTGRGYTF
TRBJ1-6,TRBV7-9,TRBD1,-,TGTGCCAGCAGCTTTGGGGACAGAAATTCACCCCTCCACTTT,CASSFGDRNSPLHF
TRBJ1-4,TRBV3-1/TRBV3-2,TRBD1,-,TGTGCCAGCAGCCCCGACAGGGGGCCCAGGGCTAATGAAAAACTGTTTTTT,CASSPDRGPRANEKLFF
TRBJ1-2,TRBV28,-,-,TGTGCCAGCAGTTTATTAGCGGGCTATGGCTACACCTTC,CASSLLAGYGYTF
TRBJ2-7,TRBV12-5,TRBD1,-,TGTGCTAGTGCCCTTAGACAGGGACACTCCTACGAGCAGTACTTC,CASALRQGHSYEQYF
TRBJ2-4,TRBV19,TRBD1,once,TGTGCCAGTAGTCCCCGGGACAGGGAACTAGCCAAAAACATTCAGTACTTC,CASSPRDRELAKNIQYF
TRBJ1-2,TRBV5-4,TRBD1,-,TGTGCCAGCAGCCCCCGGGACAGGGGAGACTATGGCTACACCTTC,CASSPRDRGDYGYTF
TRBJ2-3,TRBV6-5,TRBD2,-,TGTGCCAGTCGGTTCGGGGGGGGCCTTACAGATACGCAGTATTTT,CASRFGGGLTDTQYF